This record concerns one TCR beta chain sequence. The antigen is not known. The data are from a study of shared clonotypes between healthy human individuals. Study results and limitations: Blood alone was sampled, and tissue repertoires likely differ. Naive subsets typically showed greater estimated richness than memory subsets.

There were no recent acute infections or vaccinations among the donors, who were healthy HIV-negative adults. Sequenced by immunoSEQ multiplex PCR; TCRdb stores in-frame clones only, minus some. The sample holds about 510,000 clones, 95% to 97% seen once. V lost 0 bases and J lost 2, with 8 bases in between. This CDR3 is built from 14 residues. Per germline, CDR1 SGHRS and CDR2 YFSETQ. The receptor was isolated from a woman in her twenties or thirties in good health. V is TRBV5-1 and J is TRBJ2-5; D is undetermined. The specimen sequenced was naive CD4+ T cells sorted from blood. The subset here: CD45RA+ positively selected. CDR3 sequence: CASSLVLQQETQYF. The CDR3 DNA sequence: TGCGCCAGCAGCTTGGTTCTACAGCAAGAGACCCAGTACTTC.